The entry below gives a single T cell receptor (beta chain) sequence along with its context. Its antigen is still unknown. No much larger clone is present one base from it, and per-base qualities are unavailable. TCRbeta CDR3 regions were amplified from genomic DNA by means of the immunoSEQ Assay, a bias-controlled multiplex PCR. Processing in the source paper ran as follows. Nucleated cell counts per sample were estimated from amplification of reference gene primers within the assay. Sequence reads were collapsed and filtered to measure the absolute abundance of every unique TCRbeta CDR3 rearrangement. For each sample, productive Simpson clonality was calculated by taking the square root of Simpson's diversity index across productive rearrangements. TCRdb mirrors the immuneACCESS table, restricted to in-frame sequences. Some clones are absent from its copies; in checked studies, under half trace to an unresolved V gene, and the reason for the others is unknown. The V and J calls and clone size are taken from that table; D and trimming were inferred from the DNA. The sample table holds around 51,000 clones, of which around 83% were seen once. The top ten clonotypes cover around 4.6% of the sample.

Based on the germline V gene, the CDR1 and CDR2 sequences are SGHRS and YFSETQ. Including the terminal cysteine and phenylalanine, the CDR3 comprises 15 residues. Only the CDR3 portion is preserved as DNA: 45 bases, with reading frame beginning at the first base. Trimming removed 0 bases from V and 2 bases from J, leaving 12 bases between the germline ends. Collaborating institutions collected whole blood in K2EDTA tubes following their own protocols. For TCRbeta analysis, collaborators shipped samples as frozen whole blood, isolated PBMCs, or DNA extracted from either of those sample types. The data were taken from a study of blood T cell repertoires in COVID-19 (TCRdb year 2020). A note on the overall study: Collaborator samples came from the United States, Italy and Spain and covered acute and convalescent phases of COVID-19. The material from the prospective study consisted of cDNA or gDNA derived from T cells, B-cell-depleted T cells, or PBMCs. Deeply sampled blood TCRbeta repertoires from subjects exposed to, actively infected with, or recovered from COVID-19 were included in the dataset. The repertoires were released in a freely available public database intended as a resource for research on the immune response to SARS-CoV-2. The samples were drawn from the first 160 participants of the ongoing ImmuneRACE study and from some 1,300 subjects provided by 6 global collaborators. The sample metadata nearly always contained a de-identified subject ID, COVID-19 status, age in years and sex. Where HLA class I and class II types were available, the types were taken from metadata supplied by the sample provider, not from assay-based typing. Results and caveats for the whole study, not just this receptor: The quantity of clinical and demographic metadata differed by source and by participant and was supplied without curation.

Specimen: peripheral blood. The V gene is TRBV5-1 and the J gene is TRBJ2-7; the D segment could be TRBD2, given 6 matching bases. The TCR sequence derives from a man older than 75 with active COVID-19. For the CDR3, the sequence is CASSLAGTPAYEQYF. The DNA sequence is TGCGCCAGCAGCTTGGCAGGGACTCCCGCCTACGAGCAGTACTTC. The variable domain in full, with residues beyond the CDR3 obtained from the reference TRBV5-1 and TRBJ2-7 genes, is KAGVTQTPRYLIKTRGQQVTLSCSPISGHRSVSWYQQTPGQGLQFLFEYFSETQRNKGNFPGRFSGRQFSNSRSEMNVSTLELGDSALYLCASSLAGTPAYEQYFGPGTRLTVT.